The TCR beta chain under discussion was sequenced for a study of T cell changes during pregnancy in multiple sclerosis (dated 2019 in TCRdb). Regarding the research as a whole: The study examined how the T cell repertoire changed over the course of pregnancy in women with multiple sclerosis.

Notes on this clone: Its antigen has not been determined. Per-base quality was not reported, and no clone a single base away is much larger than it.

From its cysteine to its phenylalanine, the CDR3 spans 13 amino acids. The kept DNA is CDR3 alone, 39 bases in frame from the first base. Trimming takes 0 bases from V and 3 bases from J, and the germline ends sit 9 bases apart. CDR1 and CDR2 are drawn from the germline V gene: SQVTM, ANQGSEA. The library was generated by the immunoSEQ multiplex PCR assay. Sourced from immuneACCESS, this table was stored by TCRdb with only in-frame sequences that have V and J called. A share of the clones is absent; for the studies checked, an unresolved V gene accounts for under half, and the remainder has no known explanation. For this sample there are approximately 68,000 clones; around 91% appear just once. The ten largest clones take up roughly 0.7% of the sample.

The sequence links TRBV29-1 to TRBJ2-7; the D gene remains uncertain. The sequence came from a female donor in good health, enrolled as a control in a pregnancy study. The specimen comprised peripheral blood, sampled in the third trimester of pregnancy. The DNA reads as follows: TGCAGCGTTGAAGATAAACTACACTACGAGCAGTACTTC. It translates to CSVEDKLHYEQYF.